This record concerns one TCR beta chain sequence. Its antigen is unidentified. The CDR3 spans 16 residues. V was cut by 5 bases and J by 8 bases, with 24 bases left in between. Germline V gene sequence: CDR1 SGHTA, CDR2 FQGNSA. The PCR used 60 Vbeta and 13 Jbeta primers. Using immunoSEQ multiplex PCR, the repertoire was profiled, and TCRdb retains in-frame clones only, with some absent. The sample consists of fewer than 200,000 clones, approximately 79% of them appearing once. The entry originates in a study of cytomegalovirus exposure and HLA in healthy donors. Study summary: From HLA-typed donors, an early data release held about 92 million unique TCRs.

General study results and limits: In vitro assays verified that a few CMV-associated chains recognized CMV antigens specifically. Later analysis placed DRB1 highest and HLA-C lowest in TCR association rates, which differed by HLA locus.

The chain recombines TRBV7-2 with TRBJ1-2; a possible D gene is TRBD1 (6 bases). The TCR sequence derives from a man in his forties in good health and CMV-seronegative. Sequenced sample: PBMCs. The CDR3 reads CASSTLIGGGGRGYTF. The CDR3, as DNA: TGTGCCAGCAGCACCTTAATTGGGGGAGGGGGACGAGGCTACACCTTC.